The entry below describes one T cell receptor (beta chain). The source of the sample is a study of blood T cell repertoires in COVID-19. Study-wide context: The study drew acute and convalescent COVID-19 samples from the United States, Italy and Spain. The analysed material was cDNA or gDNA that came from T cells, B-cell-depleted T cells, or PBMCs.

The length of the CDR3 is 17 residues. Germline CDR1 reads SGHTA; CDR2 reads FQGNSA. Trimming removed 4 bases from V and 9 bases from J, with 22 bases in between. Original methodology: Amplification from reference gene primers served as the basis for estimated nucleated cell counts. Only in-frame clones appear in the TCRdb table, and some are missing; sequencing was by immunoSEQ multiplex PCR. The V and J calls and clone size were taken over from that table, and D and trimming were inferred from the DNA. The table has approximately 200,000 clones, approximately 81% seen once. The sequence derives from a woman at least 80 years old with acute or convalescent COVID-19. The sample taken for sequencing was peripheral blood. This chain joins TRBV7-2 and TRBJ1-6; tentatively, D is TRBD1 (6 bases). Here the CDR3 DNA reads TGTGCCAGCAGCTACCGATCAGGGGATGCTGGGGGTTCACCCCTCCACTTT. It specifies CASSYRSGDAGGSPLHF.